This TCR beta chain originates from a study of low-dose radiotherapy and immunotherapy resistance in tumors. A few counts support this clonotype. This sample's time point: before trial treatment. Advanced solid tumors without tumor-infiltrating lymphocytes were required for inclusion. TRAV and TRBV primers primed cDNA for both TCRalpha and TCRbeta. The authors amplified TCRs for approximately 18 PCR cycles with a constant-region primer and a V-primer adapter. TCRdb reanalysed the reads using MiXCR and keeps one entry per CDR3 protein. The table lists tens of thousands of distinct CDR3 sequences, less than 25% of them singletons. Germline V gives CDR1 KGHDR, CDR2 SFDVKD. V was pared by 5 bases and J by 7 bases, with 14 bases between. The CDR3 extends over 14 amino acids.

This specimen was PBMCs, taken before treatment. The clonotype comes from a male donor with prostate cancer. The chain uses TRBV24-1 and TRBJ2-1; D uncertain. DNA for the CDR3: TGTGCCACCAGTGCTGCCTGGGCAGTGAATGAGCAGTTCTTC. Encoded protein: CATSAAWAVNEQFF.